This T cell receptor (beta chain) is from a study of vaccination effects on CD4 cells after COVID-19. The CDR3 runs 14 residues. CDR1 is SGHDT, CDR2 YYEEEE, per germline. V was pared by 7 bases and J by 5 bases, with 7 bases of the junction left unmatched. This clone appeared once. Its antigen is undetermined. In the ViraFEST assay, antigen-specific CD4+ clonotypes were identified by expansion after peptide-pool stimulation. The authors isolated CD4+ T cells after about 10 days of culture. Having tested negative for nucleocapsid antibodies, the vaccine recipients showed no prior SARS-CoV-2 infection. For each well, two million PBMC were cultured with 8.5 to 10 IU/ml IL-2 and around 9 ug/ml peptides. Each culture had half its medium swapped for IL-2 medium on days 3 and 7. Points from the study as a whole: Late after vaccination, infection- and vaccine-induced clones showed marked clonal contraction.

TCRdb keeps only in-frame clones here, not all; method: immunoSEQ multiplex PCR. Of around 45,000 clones listed, around 78% are singletons. The source was CD4+ T cells from PBMCs cultured with SARS-CoV-2 spike peptides, collected before COVID-19 vaccination. This receptor was obtained from a human donor who received a COVID-19 vaccine. The genes are TRBV5-6 and TRBJ1-3; TRBD1 aligns across 9 bases. The CDR3 DNA reads as TGTGCCAGCCAACGGGGGACAGGGAGAAACACCATATATTTT. It is translated as CASQRGTGRNTIYF.